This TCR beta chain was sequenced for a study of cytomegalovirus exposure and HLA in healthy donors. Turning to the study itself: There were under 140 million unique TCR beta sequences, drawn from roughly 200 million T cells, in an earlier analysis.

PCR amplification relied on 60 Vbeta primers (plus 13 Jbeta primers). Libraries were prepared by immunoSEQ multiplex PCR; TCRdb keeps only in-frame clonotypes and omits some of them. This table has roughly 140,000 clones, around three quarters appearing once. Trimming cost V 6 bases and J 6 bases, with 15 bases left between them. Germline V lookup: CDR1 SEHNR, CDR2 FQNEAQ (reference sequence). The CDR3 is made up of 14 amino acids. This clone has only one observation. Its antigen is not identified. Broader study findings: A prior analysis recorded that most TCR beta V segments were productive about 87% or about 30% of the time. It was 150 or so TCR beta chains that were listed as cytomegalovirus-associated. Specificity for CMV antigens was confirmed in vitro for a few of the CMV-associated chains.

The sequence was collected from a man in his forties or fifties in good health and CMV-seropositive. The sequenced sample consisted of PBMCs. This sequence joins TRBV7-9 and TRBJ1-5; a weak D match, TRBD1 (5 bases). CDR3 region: CASSSDTSLQPQHF. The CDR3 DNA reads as TGTGCCAGCAGTTCGGACACATCACTTCAGCCCCAGCATTTT.